The 13 T cell receptor beta chains below all came from one sample that was sequenced in a study of T-cell memory formation after mild COVID-19. TCRdb re-analysed the 5' RACE reads in MiXCR, keeping a single row per CDR3 protein. The data show hundreds of thousands of distinct CDR3 sequences, approximately 27% seen once. Sequenced input: PBMCs or a T cell subset sorted from them (not recorded which). Receptors originate from an adult woman who had mild COVID-19 (a few samples of this study predate the infection). Cell type and time point are not known.

J is TRBJ2-7 and V is TRBV24-1; TRBD2 matches at 10 bases. V lost 12 bases and J lost 4; bases outside the gene matches: 5. This CDR3 has 12 amino acids. Germline lookup yields CDR1 KGHDR and CDR2 SFDVKD. The CDR3 sequence: CAAGTSVYEQYF. CDR3 coding DNA: TGTGCCGCGGGGACTAGCGTTTACGAGCAGTACTTC.

The gene calls are TRBV9 and TRBJ2-2; 7 bases match TRBD2. This CDR3 spans 15 amino acids. The J segment lost 7 bases and the V segment lost 3 bases, leaving 9 bases of the junction unmatched. Germline-derived CDR1 and CDR2 are SGDLS and YYNGEE. CDR3 DNA: TGTGCCAGCAGCGCAGAGACTAGCTTCGGCGGGGAGCTGTTTTTT. Protein: CASSAETSFGGELFF.

The DNA of the CDR3 is TGTGCCAGCAGTTACCTCCAAGTGGGTAAAGAGACCCAGTACTTC. Translating it yields CASSYLQVGKETQYF. The V and J genes are TRBV6-5 and TRBJ2-5; no firm D call. V was clipped by 2 bases and J by 3 bases, with 13 bases between them. The CDR3 is 15 amino acids. Germline values: CDR1 MNHEY, CDR2 SVGAGI.

This clonotype showed up just a few times. The chain links TRBV6-1 to TRBJ1-5; 7 nucleotides agree with TRBD1. The CDR3 totals 15 residues. Germline V lookup: CDR1 MNHNS, CDR2 SASEGT. The CDR3 region is CATGQNINSNQPQHF. CDR3 nucleotides: TGTGCTACGGGACAGAATATTAATAGCAATCAGCCCCAGCATTTT.

This chain links TRBV18 with TRBJ1-1; tentatively, D is TRBD1 (6 bases). This CDR3 has 14 residues. Germline lookup yields CDR1 KGHSH and CDR2 LQKENI. V was clipped by 8 bases and J by 0 bases, with 13 bases between them. CDR3: CASQYRDVNTEAFF. As DNA, the CDR3 is TGTGCCAGCCAATACAGGGATGTGAACACTGAAGCTTTCTTT.

The rearrangement uses TRBV11-2 and TRBJ2-3; 10 positions match TRBD1. This CDR3 has 17 residues. The V gene's germline CDR1 is SGHAT and CDR2 FQNNGV. The ends lost 5 bases at V and 1 base at J; junction bases unmatched: 9. DNA of the CDR3: TGTGCCAGCAGCCTTCGACAGGGGGCGGTTGGCACAGATACGCAGTATTTT. This codes for CASSLRQGAVGTDTQYF. Full variable domain (outside the CDR3, taken from reference TRBV11-2 and TRBJ2-3): EAGVAQSPRYKIIEKRQSVAFWCNPISGHATLYWYQQILGQGPKLLIQFQNNGVVDDSQLPKDRFSAERLKGVDSTLKIQPAKLEDSAVYLCASSLRQGAVGTDTQYFGPGTRLTVL.

The sample holds a few counts of this clonotype. V gene TRBV6-5 combines with J gene TRBJ2-1; 13 positions agree with TRBD2. The CDR3 is 17 residues long. The V gene's germline CDR1 is MNHEY and CDR2 SVGAGI. V dropped 2 bases and J dropped 8; count of bases not matched to a gene: 9. The CDR3: CASSYHGTSGTGYEQFF. CDR3 bases: TGTGCCAGCAGTTACCACGGGACTAGCGGGACGGGGTATGAGCAGTTCTTC.

The V gene is TRBV5-1, the J gene TRBJ2-5; possibly TRBD2 for D (5 bases). The CDR3 runs 13 residues. V lost 2 bases and J 3 bases, leaving 8 bases between the germline ends. Germline values: CDR1 SGHRS, CDR2 YFSETQ. CDR3 in amino acids: CASSFTGKETQYF. DNA of the CDR3: TGCGCCAGCAGCTTTACGGGGAAAGAGACCCAGTACTTC.

The chain combines TRBV27 with TRBJ1-3; D remains unclear. Trimming removed 2 bases at V and 4 bases at J, with 9 bases between. CDR3 length: 14 residues. Germline values: CDR1 MNHEY, CDR2 SMNVEV (reference sequence). The CDR3 DNA follows: TGTGCCAGCAGTTTAAGTCCAAGAGGAAACACCATATATTTT. Residues: CASSLSPRGNTIYF.

This clonotype was counted only a few times. The chain links TRBV5-1 to TRBJ2-1; TRBD2 agrees at 13 bases. This CDR3 is 20 amino acids long. Losses at the gene ends were 4 bases for V and 8 bases for J; bases not matched to a gene: 21. Germline values: CDR1 SGHRS, CDR2 YFSETQ. CDR3 residues: CASSASTTSGGPVRGDEQFF. The CDR3 region has the DNA TGCGCCAGCAGCGCATCAACGACTAGCGGGGGGCCCGTTAGGGGAGATGAGCAGTTCTTC.

The chain is built from TRBV12-3 or TRBV12-4 and TRBJ1-4; D may be TRBD1 (6 bases). Trimming removed 5 bases from V and 8 bases from J, with 15 bases in between. The CDR3 is 14 residues long. As DNA, the CDR3 is TGTGCCAGCAGTCCGGACAGCGGGAGGGAAAAACTGTTTTTT. Amino acid sequence: CASSPDSGREKLFF.

The rearrangement links TRBV4-1 to TRBJ2-3; D may be TRBD1 (6 bases). Germline assignment: CDR1 MGHRA and CDR2 YSYEKL. The CDR3 loop spans 14 amino acids. Trimming cost V 1 base and J 5 bases, with 10 bases left between them. The CDR3, as DNA: TGCGCCAGCAGCCAAGTGGGGGCCGTAGATACGCAGTATTTT. It is translated as CASSQVGAVDTQYF.

This clonotype was seen only a few times. The gene calls are TRBV12-3 or TRBV12-4 and TRBJ1-1; D is undetermined. The CDR3 runs to 13 residues. Trimming left V 8 bases short and J 4 bases short, with 14 bases between. The CDR3 DNA reads TGTGCCAGCTCACGCCCAATTGGCACTGAAGCTTTCTTT. Protein product: CASSRPIGTEAFF.